Each of the 20 T cell receptor beta chains below was sequenced from the same sample in a study of memory CD4+ T cells and cytomegalovirus serostatus (dated by TCRdb to the late 2010s). A FACSAria II was used to sort memory CD4+ T cells, defined as single viable CD3+CD4+CD8-CD45RO+ cells. Library generation was performed with the immunoSEQ multiplex PCR assay. As stored in TCRdb, this immuneACCESS dataset retains in-frame rearrangements with V and J assigned. A fraction of the clones does not appear; measured against another copy, unresolved V genes explain less than half of the discrepancy, and the remainder lacks a known reason. The sample profile shows 40,000 to 45,000 clones; approximately 82% of them were found once. Around 1.9% of the sample rests with the top ten. Sequenced material: memory CD4+ T cells from blood. Receptors originate from an adult in good health and CMV-seronegative.

The rearrangement joins TRBV7-2 to TRBJ2-2; tentatively, D is TRBD1 (6 bases). The germline gives CDR1 SGHTA, CDR2 FQGNSA. This CDR3 has 15 amino acids. The V end lost 4 bases, the J end lost 5 bases, and 14 bases lay between the germline ends. For the CDR3, the DNA is TGTGCCAGCAGCTACCTTGGACAGAAAACCGGGGAGCTGTTTTTT. Translating gives CASSYLGQKTGELFF.

The chain employs TRBV6-5 and TRBJ1-6; D is perhaps TRBD1 (5 bases). This CDR3 contains 14 residues. The V gene's germline CDR1 is MNHEY and CDR2 SVGAGI. V gave up 4 bases and J gave up 5 bases, with 9 bases separating them. The CDR3 DNA reads TGTGCCAGCAGTTTGGGACTGGATAATTCACCCCTCCACTTT. Protein product: CASSLGLDNSPLHF.

This sequence joins TRBV29-1 and TRBJ2-7; D possibly uses TRBD1 or TRBD2 (5 bases each). The CDR3 has 12 residues. The V end lost 7 bases, the J end lost 9 bases, and 19 bases lay between the germline ends. The germline V gene has CDR1 SQVTM and CDR2 ANQGSEA. The DNA for the CDR3 is TGCAGCGCCGGGGCAGGCCTTAAGGGGCAGTACTTC. Its protein product is CSAGAGLKGQYF.

This clone occurred a few times. The chain joins TRBV2 to TRBJ2-2, with D perhaps matching TRBD1 (6 bases). The CDR3 sequence is 13 residues long. Trimming removed 6 bases from V and 7 bases from J, with 12 bases in between. Germline values: CDR1 SNHLY, CDR2 FYNNEI. This chain's CDR3 is CASRAEQGGELFF. The CDR3 nucleotides read TGTGCCAGCAGAGCCGAACAGGGCGGGGAGCTGTTTTTT.

J is TRBJ2-3 and V is TRBV7-9; maybe TRBD2 (6 bases). CDR1 is SEHNR, CDR2 FQNEAQ, per germline (reference sequence). Trimming took off 5 bases at V and 0 bases at J, with 12 bases between the two ends. This CDR3 region has 15 residues. In DNA, the CDR3 is TGTGCCAGCAGCAGTATCGGGGGTAGCACAGATACGCAGTATTTT. As protein: CASSSIGGSTDTQYF.

The chain uses TRBV28 and TRBJ2-7; TRBD1 might be the D (6 bases). Looked up from germline, CDR1 is MDHEN and CDR2 is SYDVKM. This CDR3 spans 14 amino acids. V lost 8 bases to trimming and J lost 2 bases, with 16 bases between them. This CDR3 reads CASVLPGHPYEQYF. The CDR3 bases are TGTGCCAGCGTGTTACCGGGACACCCCTACGAGCAGTACTTC. The full variable domain, completed using reference TRBV28 and TRBJ2-7, is DVKVTQSSRYLVKRTGEKVFLECVQDMDHENMFWYRQDPGLGLRLIYFSYDVKMKEKGDIPEGYSVSREKKERFSLILESASTNQTSMYLCASVLPGHPYEQYFGPGTRLTVT.

J is TRBJ1-1 and V is TRBV7-9; 10 positions match TRBD1. The V and J ends lost 5 bases and 3 bases, in that order; junction bases with no gene match: 9. The CDR3 sequence is 16 residues long. Germline V gene data show CDR1 as SEHNR and CDR2 as FQNEAQ (reference sequence). CDR3 loop: CASSPSRDRGDTEAFF. The CDR3, as DNA: TGTGCCAGCAGCCCCAGCCGGGACAGGGGAGACACTGAAGCTTTCTTT. The full variable domain, completed using reference TRBV7-9 and TRBJ1-1, is DTGVSQNPRHKITKRGQNVTFRCDPISEHNRLYWYRQTLGQGPEFLTYFQNEAQLEKSRLLSDRFSAERPKGSFSTLEIQRTEQGDSAMYLCASSPSRDRGDTEAFFGQGTRLTVV.

The V gene is TRBV5-1, the J gene TRBJ2-1; D perhaps matches TRBD1 (5 bases). CDR1 is SGHRS, CDR2 YFSETQ, per germline. V lost 6 bases and J 2 bases, leaving 12 bases between the germline ends. The CDR3 has 14 amino acids. Here the CDR3 DNA reads TGCGCCAGCAACCAGGGTGAGCCCTACAATGAGCAGTTCTTC. This codes for CASNQGEPYNEQFF.

The chain recombines TRBV28 with TRBJ1-5; D not certain. CDR1 and CDR2 (germline): MDHEN, SYDVKM. The CDR3 length is 16 residues. V shed 6 bases and J shed 0 bases, with 15 bases lying between them. Written as DNA, the CDR3 is TGTGCCAGCAGCCCCGTGGGAGGCAATAGCAATCAGCCCCAGCATTTT. Translation gives CASSPVGGNSNQPQHF.

This chain connects TRBV12-5 to TRBJ2-1; TRBD2 might be the D (6 bases). Germline V gene lookup returns CDR1 LGHNT and CDR2 FRNRAP. The CDR3 loop spans 17 amino acids. Trimming took 6 bases from V and 7 from J, leaving 25 bases between them. Here the CDR3 DNA reads TGTGCTAGTGGCTGGGCGAGCAGCGGGCTTCAGAAGAATGAGCAGTTCTTC. Translation: CASGWASSGLQKNEQFF. Combining the CDR3 with reference TRBV12-5 and TRBJ2-1 gives the whole variable domain DARVTQTPRHKVTEMGQEVTMRCQPILGHNTVFWYRQTMMQGLELLAYFRNRAPLDDSGMPKDRFSAEMPDATLATLKIQPSEPRDSAVYFCASGWASSGLQKNEQFFGPGTRLTVL.

This rearrangement joins TRBV27 to TRBJ2-7; TRBD2 aligns across 7 bases. The CDR3 is made up of 14 amino acids. Trimming took 5 bases from V and 3 from J; bases not matched to a gene: 7. The V gene's germline CDR1 is MNHEY and CDR2 SMNVEV (reference sequence). The CDR3: CASSRSGGGYEQYF. CDR3 in DNA: TGTGCCAGCAGTCGATCTGGCGGGGGCTACGAGCAGTACTTC.

The chain employs TRBV21-1 and TRBJ2-7; the table's D call TRBD1 went unverified against the DNA. TRBV21-1 is flagged as a pseudogene. This CDR3 is 14 amino acids long. In DNA form, the CDR3 reads TGTGCCAGCAGATTACAGGATCGGAGAAACGAGCAGTACTTC. The encoded protein is CASRLQDRRNEQYF.

V usage is TRBV30 and J usage is TRBJ2-1, with D perhaps being TRBD1 or TRBD2 (5 bases each). Germline values: CDR1 GTSNPN, CDR2 SVGIG (reference sequence). This CDR3 spans 14 amino acids. Trimming stripped 4 bases from V and 7 bases from J, with 17 bases between. The CDR3 here is CAWNFGTTENEQFF. The CDR3 nucleotides are TGTGCCTGGAACTTCGGGACCACTGAGAATGAGCAGTTCTTC.

The chain uses TRBV5-1 and TRBJ1-4; D gene unclear. CDR3 size: 14 residues. V lost 1 base to trimming and J lost 7 bases, with 11 bases between them. Germline CDR1 and CDR2: SGHRS and YFSETQ. Here the CDR3 reads CASSLRGLGEKLFF. The CDR3 coding sequence is TGCGCCAGCAGCTTGCGTGGACTGGGTGAAAAACTGTTTTTT.

The rearrangement joins TRBV4-2 to TRBJ2-1; TRBD2 agrees at 11 bases. Per germline, CDR1 LGHNA and CDR2 YNFKEQ. CDR3 size: 19 residues. The ends lost 3 bases at V and 3 bases at J; junction bases unmatched: 13. The CDR3 sequence is CASSHLGTSGGSGYNEQFF. In nucleotides, the CDR3 is TGTGCCAGCAGCCACCTTGGGACTAGCGGCGGATCTGGCTACAATGAGCAGTTCTTC.

The J gene is TRBJ2-3, the V gene TRBV18, with D uncertain. Germline V gene sequence: CDR1 KGHSH, CDR2 LQKENI. The CDR3 runs 15 residues. V was pared by 6 bases and J by 1 base, with 14 bases between. CDR3: CASSIRATRTDTQYF. The CDR3 DNA reads as TGTGCCAGCTCCATCCGGGCTACCCGCACAGATACGCAGTATTTT. The complete variable domain, with remaining parts taken from reference TRBV18 and TRBJ2-3, reads NAGVMQNPRHLVRRRGQEARLRCSPMKGHSHVYWYRQLPEEGLKFMVYLQKENIIDESGMPKERFSAEFPKEGPSILRIQQVVRGDSAAYFCASSIRATRTDTQYFGPGTRLTVL.

Only one count was recorded for this clone. The chain is built from TRBV5-1 and TRBJ1-1; D is uncertain. Trimming shortened V by 3 bases and J by 1 base, and 16 bases separated the two germline ends. The CDR3 spans 16 residues. Germline CDR1 reads SGHRS; CDR2 reads YFSETQ. Here the CDR3 reads CASSYSRPGANTEAFF. The CDR3 DNA is TGCGCCAGCAGCTACAGCCGGCCTGGAGCGAACACTGAAGCTTTCTTT.

The V and J genes are TRBV2 and TRBJ1-5, with a tentative D call TRBD1 (5 bases). Germline assignment: CDR1 SNHLY and CDR2 FYNNEI. This CDR3 has 13 amino acids. Trimming shortened V by 5 bases and J by 5 bases, and 10 bases separated the two germline ends. The CDR3 sequence: CASSKQVDQPQHF. CDR3 nucleotide sequence: TGTGCCAGCAGTAAACAGGTGGATCAGCCCCAGCATTTT.

This clone was seen only a few times. In DNA form, the CDR3 reads TGTGCCAGCAGCGCAGCAGGGGGACGGCAAGAGACCCAGTACTTC. Protein sequence: CASSAAGGRQETQYF. The chain links TRBV7-9 to TRBJ2-5; TRBD1 matches at 7 bases. V shed 5 bases and J 2 bases; nucleotides not matched to a gene: 8. Per germline, CDR1 SEHNR and CDR2 FQNEAQ (reference sequence). There are 15 residues in the CDR3.

The chain has TRBV7-2 and TRBJ2-1; D remains ambiguous. Germline assignment: CDR1 SGHTA and CDR2 FQGNSA. The CDR3 totals 11 residues. Trimming cost V 6 bases and J 6 bases, with 6 bases left between them. Here the CDR3 DNA reads TGTGCCAGCAGTTCATTCAATGAGCAGTTCTTC. Translation: CASSSFNEQFF. Using reference TRBV7-2 and TRBJ2-1 for the parts outside the CDR3, the full variable domain is GAGVSQSPSNKVTEKGKDVELRCDPISGHTALYWYRQSLGQGLEFLIYFQGNSAPDKSGLPSDRFSAERTGGSVSTLTIQRTQQEDSAVYLCASSSFNEQFFGPGTRLTVL.